This is a list of T cell receptor beta chains from one sample in a study of T-cell reconstitution after alpha-beta-depleted transplantation in children. Each CDR3 protein is one row after TCRdb ran MiXCR on the PCR reads. The sample lists 450,000 to 600,000 distinct CDR3 sequences, approximately 12% occurring once. The sample here was PBMCs, mostly from graft donor cells, taken 360 days after TCRalphabeta/CD19-depleted stem cell transplant. Receptor source: a male patient aged 10-17 years who had a stem cell transplant for acute myeloid leukemia, so the T cells may come from the graft donor. Each CDR3 is given with its conserved first and last residue. The D gene is left open where the match is weak. Part of the rows lack a size; the others show once, few, many or a class for expanded clones.

TRBJ2-3,17,TRBD2,TRBV3-1,.,CASSQPGLARGTDTQYF,TGTGCCAGCAGCCAACCCGGACTAGCTAGAGGCACAGATACGCAGTATTTT
TRBJ1-4,13,.,TRBV18,.,CASSRISSEKLFF,TGTGCCAGCTCACGAATCTCTAGTGAAAAACTGTTTTTT
TRBJ2-1,16,TRBD2,TRBV11-2,few,CASSSPGTRGYNEQFF,TGTGCCAGCAGCTCCCCCGGGACTAGGGGGTACAATGAGCAGTTCTTC
TRBJ1-5,14,.,TRBV7-2,.,CASSLGQAEGPQHF,TGTGCCAGCAGCTTAGGACAGGCCGAAGGGCCCCAGCATTTT
TRBJ2-7,15,.,TRBV5-1,.,CASSLVSAPSYEQYF,TGCGCCAGCAGCTTGGTGTCCGCTCCTAGTTACGAGCAGTACTTC
TRBJ2-7,15,.,TRBV15,few,CATSRDRGRPGEQYF,TGTGCCACCAGCAGAGATCGAGGGAGACCGGGGGAGCAGTACTTC
TRBJ1-1,15,.,TRBV2,many,CASHVASTWNTEAFF,TGTGCCAGCCATGTGGCTTCGACCTGGAACACTGAAGCTTTCTTT
TRBJ2-2,14,TRBD2,TRBV4-3,few,CASKRTSGTGELFF,TGCGCCAGCAAACGGACTAGCGGTACCGGGGAGCTGTTTTTT
TRBJ2-1,14,.,TRBV3-1,many,CASSVGGGLNEQFF,TGTGCCAGCAGCGTCGGGGGCGGTCTCAATGAGCAGTTCTTC
TRBJ2-7,15,.,TRBV6-5,many,CASSYSIPKAEEQYF,TGTGCCAGCAGTTACTCGATCCCCAAAGCGGAAGAGCAGTACTTC
TRBJ2-7,13,.,TRBV6-6,.,CASTPGLDYEQYF,TGTGCCAGCACTCCGGGACTGGACTACGAGCAGTACTTC
TRBJ2-7,10,.,TRBV20-1,many,CSARGYEQYF,TGCAGTGCTAGAGGCTACGAGCAGTACTTC
TRBJ2-1,16,.,TRBV29-1,.,CSLRRRDASSYNEQFF,TGCAGCCTCCGAAGGCGGGACGCCTCCTCCTACAATGAGCAGTTCTTC
TRBJ2-2,15,.,TRBV20-1,.,CSAREEGAYTGELFF,TGCAGTGCTAGAGAGGAGGGGGCCTACACCGGGGAGCTGTTTTTT
TRBJ1-2,14,TRBD1,TRBV2,few,CASKPGGVSYGYTF,TGTGCCAGCAAGCCAGGGGGCGTATCCTATGGCTACACCTTC
TRBJ2-2,18,.,TRBV28,few,CASSFPRPPTGDTGELFF,TGTGCCAGCAGTTTCCCGCGTCCCCCGACTGGGGACACCGGGGAGCTGTTTTTT
TRBJ1-1,16,TRBD1,TRBV7-8,.,CASSPRTGGFNTEAFF,TGTGCCAGCAGCCCCAGGACAGGGGGCTTCAACACTGAAGCTTTCTTT
TRBJ2-7,13,TRBD1,TRBV7-9,many,CASSLAGGGEQYF,TGCGCCAGCAGCTTGGCAGGGGGCGGTGAGCAGTACTTC
TRBJ2-7,14,.,TRBV28,few,CASSLWGQPLQQYF,TGTGCCAGCAGTTTATGGGGACAACCCCTCCAGCAGTACTTC
TRBJ2-7,13,TRBD2,TRBV20-1,.,CSAGAGGSYEQYF,TGCAGTGCGGGAGCGGGAGGATCCTACGAGCAGTACTTC
TRBJ2-1,12,.,TRBV14,few,CASFRAPNEQFF,TGTGCCAGCTTCAGGGCTCCCAATGAGCAGTTCTTC
TRBJ2-1,14,.,TRBV5-1,.,CAISLHGPNNEQFF,TGCGCCATCAGCTTGCACGGGCCGAACAATGAGCAGTTCTTC
TRBJ2-5,23,TRBD1,TRBV28,few,CASSLFSITAPVPGGQGRETQYF,TGTGCCAGCAGTTTATTTTCGATCACAGCCCCGGTCCCTGGGGGACAGGGGAGGGAGACCCAGTACTTC
TRBJ2-5,15,TRBD2,TRBV12-3/TRBV12-4,few,CASSSSGRAGETQYF,TGTGCCAGCAGTTCTAGCGGGAGGGCCGGAGAGACCCAGTACTTC
TRBJ2-4,15,TRBD2,TRBV12-3/TRBV12-4,.,CASSGRSGQPNIQYF,TGTGCCAGCAGTGGGCGTAGCGGGCAACCAAACATTCAGTACTTC
TRBJ2-1,13,.,TRBV15,.,CATSTHPRGEQFF,TGTGCCACCAGCACCCACCCAAGGGGTGAGCAGTTCTTC
TRBJ2-1,12,.,TRBV12-3/TRBV12-4,.,CAHPGSSSEQFF,TGTGCCCATCCCGGGAGTTCGAGTGAGCAGTTCTTC
TRBJ2-2,13,.,TRBV29-1,many,CSAPSPNTGELFF,TGCAGCGCCCCGTCCCCGAACACCGGGGAGCTGTTTTTT
TRBJ1-5,13,.,TRBV7-8,few,CASSSRLDQPQHF,TGTGCCAGCAGCTCCCGGTTAGACCAGCCCCAGCATTTT
TRBJ2-1,17,.,TRBV10-3,.,CAISRTPVLPDYNEQFF,TGTGCCATCAGTCGAACCCCCGTTCTCCCTGATTACAATGAGCAGTTCTTC
TRBJ2-1,18,TRBD2,TRBV4-3,many,CASSQDGRGGSSYNEQFF,TGCGCCAGCAGCCAAGATGGTAGAGGCGGGAGCTCCTACAATGAGCAGTTCTTC
TRBJ2-1,16,.,TRBV6-4,.,CASSDSFDGPYNEQFF,TGTGCCAGCAGTGACTCATTTGACGGCCCCTACAATGAGCAGTTCTTC
TRBJ2-7,12,.,TRBV2,.,CASTPRGSEQYF,TGTGCCAGCACCCCAAGGGGAAGCGAGCAGTACTTC
TRBJ2-1,19,TRBD2,TRBV11-2,.,CASSLTLAGGPGRYNEQFF,TGTGCCAGCAGCTTGACCCTAGCGGGAGGGCCGGGGCGTTACAATGAGCAGTTCTTC
TRBJ2-5,13,.,TRBV18,many,CASSPPIGETQYF,TGTGCCAGCTCACCACCGATTGGAGAGACCCAGTACTTC
TRBJ2-7,15,TRBD1,TRBV7-2,.,CASSFATGLAYEQYF,TGTGCCAGCAGCTTTGCGACAGGGTTGGCCTACGAGCAGTACTTC
TRBJ2-7,16,TRBD2,TRBV20-1,.,CSAKGLAGGSAYEQYF,TGCAGTGCTAAAGGACTAGCGGGAGGATCGGCCTACGAGCAGTACTTC
TRBJ2-7,15,TRBD2,TRBV20-1,few,CSANGLLAGAYEQYF,TGCAGTGCTAACGGGTTACTAGCGGGAGCCTACGAGCAGTACTTC
TRBJ2-7,14,TRBD2,TRBV20-1,.,CSWGKTSGFYEQYF,TGCAGCTGGGGCAAGACTAGCGGCTTTTACGAGCAGTACTTC
TRBJ1-6,14,.,TRBV6-2/TRBV6-3,few,CASRPGQYNSPLHF,TGTGCCAGCAGGCCTGGACAGTATAATTCACCCCTCCACTTT
TRBJ2-7,16,TRBD2,TRBV4-2,few,CASSQEGLAGAYEQYF,TGTGCCAGCAGCCAAGAAGGGCTAGCGGGAGCGTACGAGCAGTACTTC
TRBJ1-1,14,.,TRBV28,.,CASSRLIMNTEAFF,TGTGCCAGCAGTAGACTTATAATGAACACTGAAGCTTTCTTT
TRBJ1-4,15,.,TRBV29-1,.,CSVEIPDGLNEKLFF,TGCAGCGTTGAAATCCCGGACGGACTAAATGAAAAACTGTTTTTT
TRBJ2-7,11,.,TRBV24-1,.,CATGDSYEQYF,TGTGCCACGGGAGACTCCTACGAGCAGTACTTC
TRBJ2-3,17,TRBD2,TRBV7-2,few,CASRASLAGVRTDTQYF,TGTGCCAGCAGGGCGAGTCTAGCGGGAGTGCGCACAGATACGCAGTATTTT
TRBJ2-2,14,.,TRBV28,few,CASSFHRPEQELFF,TGTGCCAGCAGTTTCCATCGTCCCGAGCAGGAGCTGTTTTTT
TRBJ2-2,14,.,TRBV7-8,.,CASSFRLITGELFF,TGTGCCAGCAGCTTTAGACTGATCACCGGGGAGCTGTTTTTT
TRBJ2-1,12,TRBD1,TRBV14,.,CASSQTGGEQFF,TGTGCCAGCAGCCAGACAGGGGGTGAGCAGTTCTTC
TRBJ2-3,16,.,TRBV7-6,many,CASSLVVGVSTDTQYF,TGTGCCAGCAGCTTAGTGGTGGGAGTCAGCACAGATACGCAGTATTTT
TRBJ2-1,19,TRBD2,TRBV6-5,few,CASSYSLTSGRPSYNEQFF,TGTGCCAGCAGTTACTCGCTCACTAGCGGGAGGCCCTCCTACAATGAGCAGTTCTTC
TRBJ1-5,18,TRBD1,TRBV5-1,.,CASSPGLRGDARNQPQHF,TGCGCCAGCTCCCCGGGACTCAGGGGGGATGCGCGCAATCAGCCCCAGCATTTT
TRBJ1-1,15,TRBD1,TRBV5-1,.,CAISELTGFNTEAFF,TGCGCCATCAGCGAGCTGACAGGGTTCAACACTGAAGCTTTCTTT
TRBJ2-5,17,TRBD2,TRBV20-1,few,CSARVPGLADYQETQYF,TGCAGTGCTAGAGTCCCGGGACTAGCAGATTACCAAGAGACCCAGTACTTC
TRBJ2-1,16,TRBD2,TRBV9,many,CASSVSAGDGRNEQFF,TGTGCCAGCAGCGTATCAGCGGGAGACGGAAGAAATGAGCAGTTCTTC
TRBJ2-1,17,TRBD2,TRBV4-2,many,CASSHKSSGRAYNEQFF,TGTGCCAGCAGCCACAAATCTAGCGGGAGGGCCTACAATGAGCAGTTCTTC